The following is a T cell receptor beta chain sequence with its context. The antigen remains unidentified. CDR3 length: 17 residues. The data were obtained in a study of cytomegalovirus exposure and HLA in healthy donors. Study-wide results and caveats: By a later analysis, the bulk of CMV-associated TCR beta chains appeared HLA-restricted.

13 Jbeta primers and 60 Vbeta primers were used for the PCR. Profiling relied on immunoSEQ multiplex PCR, and the TCRdb table lists in-frame clones only, not all of them. The sample contains 110,000 to 150,000 clones, 60% to 80% of which appear only once. The sequence derives from a young man in good health and CMV-seronegative. The chain recombines TRBV12-2 with TRBJ1-2; the D call TRBD1 from the table was never checked on the DNA. TRBV12-2 is an annotated pseudogene. The material sequenced was PBMCs. The CDR3 is CASRLPHQPGQHYGYTF. The CDR3 nucleotides read TGTGCAAGTCGCTTACCACATCAACCGGGACAGCACTATGGCTACACCTTC.